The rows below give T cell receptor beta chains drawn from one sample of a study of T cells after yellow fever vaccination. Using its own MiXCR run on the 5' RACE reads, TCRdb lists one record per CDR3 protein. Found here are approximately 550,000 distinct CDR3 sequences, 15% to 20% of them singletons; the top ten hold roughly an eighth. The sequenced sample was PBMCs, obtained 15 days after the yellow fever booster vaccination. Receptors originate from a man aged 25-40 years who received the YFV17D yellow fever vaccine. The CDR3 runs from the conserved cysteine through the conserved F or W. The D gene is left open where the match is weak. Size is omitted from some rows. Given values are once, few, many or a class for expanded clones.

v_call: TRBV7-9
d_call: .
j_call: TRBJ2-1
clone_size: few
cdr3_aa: CASSHRAAKHNEQFF
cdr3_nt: TGTGCCAGCAGCCACCGGGCGGCCAAACACAATGAGCAGTTCTTC

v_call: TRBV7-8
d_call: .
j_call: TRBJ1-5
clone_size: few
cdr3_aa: CASSPHVDSNQPQHF
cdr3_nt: TGTGCCAGCAGTCCCCACGTAGATAGCAATCAGCCCCAGCATTTT

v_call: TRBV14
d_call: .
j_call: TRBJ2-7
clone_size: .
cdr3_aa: CASSQAEYEQYF
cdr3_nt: TGTGCCAGCAGTCAAGCCGAGTACGAGCAGTACTTC

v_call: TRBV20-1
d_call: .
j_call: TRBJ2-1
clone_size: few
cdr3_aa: CSATSTSSSDEQFF
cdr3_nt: TGCAGTGCGACCTCCACTAGCTCCTCGGATGAGCAGTTCTTC

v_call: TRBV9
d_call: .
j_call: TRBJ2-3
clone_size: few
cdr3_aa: CASSVQAKGTDTQYF
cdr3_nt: TGTGCCAGCAGCGTACAGGCAAAGGGCACAGATACGCAGTATTTT

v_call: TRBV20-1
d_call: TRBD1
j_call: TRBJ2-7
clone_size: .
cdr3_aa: CSATGTEFYEQYF
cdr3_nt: TGCAGTGCTACCGGGACAGAGTTCTACGAGCAGTACTTC

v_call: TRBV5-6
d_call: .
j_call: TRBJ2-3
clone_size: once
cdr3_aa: CASTPGEYTDTQYF
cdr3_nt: TGTGCCAGCACCCCCGGGGAGTACACAGATACGCAGTATTTT

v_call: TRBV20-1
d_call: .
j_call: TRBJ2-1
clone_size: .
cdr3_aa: CSARVGRRGYNEQFF
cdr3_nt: TGCAGTGCTAGAGTCGGTCGACGGGGCTACAATGAGCAGTTCTTC

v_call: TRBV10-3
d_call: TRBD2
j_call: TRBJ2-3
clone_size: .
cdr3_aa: CAISEPSGSQYF
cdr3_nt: TGTGCCATCAGTGAGCCTAGCGGTTCGCAGTATTTT

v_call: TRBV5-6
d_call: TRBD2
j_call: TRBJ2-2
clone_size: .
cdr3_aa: CASRRGVSTGELFF
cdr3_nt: TGTGCCAGCAGGCGGGGGGTTTCCACCGGGGAGCTGTTTTTT

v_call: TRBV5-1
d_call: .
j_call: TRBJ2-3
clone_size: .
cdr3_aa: CASSLGALASTDTQYF
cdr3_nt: TGCGCCAGCAGCTTGGGTGCACTAGCTAGCACAGATACGCAGTATTTT

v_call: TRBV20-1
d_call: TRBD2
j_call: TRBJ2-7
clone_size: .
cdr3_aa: CSASHLAGVTYEQYF
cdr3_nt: TGCAGTGCTTCCCACTTGGCGGGAGTGACATACGAGCAGTACTTC

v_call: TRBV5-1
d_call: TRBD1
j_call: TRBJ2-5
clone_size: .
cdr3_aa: CASSLAGTGIETQYF
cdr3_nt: TGCGCCAGCAGCTTGGCCGGGACAGGGATAGAGACCCAGTACTTC

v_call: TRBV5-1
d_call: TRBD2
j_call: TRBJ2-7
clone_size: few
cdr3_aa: CASSGSLAGAYEQYF
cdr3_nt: TGCGCCAGCAGCGGTAGTCTAGCGGGAGCCTACGAGCAGTACTTC

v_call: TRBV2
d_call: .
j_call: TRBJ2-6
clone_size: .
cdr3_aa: CARRTSGANVLTF
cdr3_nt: TGTGCCAGGAGAACTTCTGGGGCCAACGTCCTGACTTTC

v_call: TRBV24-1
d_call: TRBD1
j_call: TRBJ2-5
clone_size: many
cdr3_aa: CATRGRGPETQYF
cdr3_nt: TGTGCCACCAGGGGCAGGGGGCCGGAGACCCAGTACTTC

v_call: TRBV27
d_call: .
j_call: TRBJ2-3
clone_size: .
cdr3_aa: CASRLQGSVTQYF
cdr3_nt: TGTGCCAGCCGCCTACAGGGCTCGGTTACGCAGTATTTT

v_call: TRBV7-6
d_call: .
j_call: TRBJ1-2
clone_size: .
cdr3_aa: CASSPEEVTYGYTF
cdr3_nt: TGTGCCAGCAGCCCAGAGGAAGTAACCTATGGCTACACCTTC

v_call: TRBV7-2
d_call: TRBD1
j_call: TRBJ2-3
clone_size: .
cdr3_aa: CASSTGQGAWDTQYF
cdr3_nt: TGTGCCAGCAGCACAGGACAGGGGGCTTGGGATACGCAGTATTTT

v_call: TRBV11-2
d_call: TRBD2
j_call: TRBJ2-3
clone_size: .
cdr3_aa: CASSLKRSAGGGTDTQYF
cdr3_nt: TGTGCCAGCAGCTTAAAGAGGAGCGCGGGAGGGGGAACAGATACGCAGTATTTT